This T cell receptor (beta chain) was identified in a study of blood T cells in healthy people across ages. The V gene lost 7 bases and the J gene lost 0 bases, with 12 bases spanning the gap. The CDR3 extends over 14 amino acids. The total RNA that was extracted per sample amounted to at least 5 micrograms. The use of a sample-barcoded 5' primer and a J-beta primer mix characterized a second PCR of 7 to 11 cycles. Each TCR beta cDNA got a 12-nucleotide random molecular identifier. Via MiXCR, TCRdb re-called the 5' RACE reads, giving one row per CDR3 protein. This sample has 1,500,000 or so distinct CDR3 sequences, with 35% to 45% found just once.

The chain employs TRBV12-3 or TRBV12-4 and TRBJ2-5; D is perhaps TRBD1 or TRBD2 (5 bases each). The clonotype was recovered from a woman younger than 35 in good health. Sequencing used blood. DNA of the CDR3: TGTGCCAGCAACCTATGGGGGTACCAAGAGACCCAGTACTTC. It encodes CASNLWGYQETQYF.